The 13 T cell receptor beta chains listed next were all sequenced from one sample in a study of technical replicates of blood from several donors. Sequenced by immunoSEQ multiplex PCR; TCRdb stores in-frame clones only, minus some. Of about 71,000 clones in the sample, just under 95% were seen once. The specimen sequenced was T cells isolated from PBMCs. The receptors come from a human donor in good health.

The CDR3 here is CASSGEGDWYGETQYF. The CDR3 coding sequence is TGTGCCAGCAGCGGAGAAGGCGACTGGTACGGTGAGACCCAGTACTTC. The V gene is TRBV9, the J gene TRBJ2-5, with D uncertain. Germline-derived CDR1 and CDR2 are SGDLS and YYNGEE. Trimming removed 3 bases from V and 5 bases from J, with 20 bases in between. CDR3 length: 16 residues.

The chain is built from TRBV28 and TRBJ1-1, with TRBD1 identical over 9 bases. V trimming: 6 bases; J trimming: 4 bases; junction bases outside the gene matches: 6. Per germline, CDR1 MDHEN and CDR2 SYDVKM. CDR3 length: 14 amino acids. The CDR3 here is CASRRDREVTEAFF. The DNA of the CDR3 is TGTGCCAGCAGGAGGGACAGGGAGGTCACTGAAGCTTTCTTT.

This rearrangement joins TRBV11-3 to TRBJ2-1; D not resolved. Germline V CDR1 and CDR2: SGHNT, YENEEA. Between the trimmed V and J ends, which lost 3 bases and 2 bases, there was a span of 11 bases. The CDR3 contains 15 residues. Written as DNA, the CDR3 is TGTGCCAGCAGCTTGTACCGCCTAGCCTACAATGAGCAGTTCTTC. As protein: CASSLYRLAYNEQFF.

V gene TRBV15 combines with J gene TRBJ2-4; TRBD1 aligns across 9 bases. Germline lookup yields CDR1 LNHNV and CDR2 YYDKDF (reference sequence). V trimming: 1 base; J trimming: 0 bases; junction bases outside the gene matches: 7. This CDR3 is 18 amino acids long. CDR3 region: CATSRVGQGGLAKNIQYF. The CDR3 nucleotides are TGTGCCACCAGCAGAGTGGGACAGGGAGGGTTAGCCAAAAACATTCAGTACTTC.

This chain connects TRBV6-5 to TRBJ1-2, with D perhaps matching TRBD1 (6 bases). V lost 6 bases, J lost 8 bases, and 16 bases lay in between. This CDR3 contains 13 residues. Per germline, CDR1 MNHEY and CDR2 SVGAGI. CDR3 in amino acids: CASRSLTGLGYTF. CDR3 sequence (DNA): TGTGCCAGCAGATCTCTGACAGGACTGGGCTACACCTTC.

This sequence joins TRBV5-8 and TRBJ2-7; a weak D match, TRBD2 (6 bases). The germline V gene encodes CDR1 SGHTS and CDR2 YDEGEE. The CDR3 sequence is 13 residues long. Between the trimmed V and J ends, which lost 1 base and 4 bases, there was a span of 9 bases. The CDR3 region is CASSLNLAYEQYF. In nucleotides, the CDR3 is TGTGCCAGCAGCTTGAATCTAGCGTACGAGCAGTACTTC.

This clone was recorded a few times. The V gene is TRBV2, the J gene TRBJ1-5; D remains ambiguous. V was cut by 6 bases and J by 4 bases, with 7 bases left in between. This CDR3 contains 12 residues. CDR1 and CDR2 (germline): SNHLY, FYNNEI. In DNA form, the CDR3 reads TGTGCCAGCAGGCCGGGAAATCAGCCCCAGCATTTT. It encodes CASRPGNQPQHF.

J is TRBJ1-4 and V is TRBV7-9; 9 bases match TRBD1. The CDR3 is 16 amino acids. Looked up from germline, CDR1 is SEHNR and CDR2 is FQNEAQ (reference sequence). The junction had 1 base not matched to a gene; V was cut back by 0 bases and J by 2 bases. This CDR3 is CASSLATGGTNEKLFF. CDR3 DNA: TGTGCCAGCAGCTTAGCCACAGGGGGCACTAATGAAAAACTGTTTTTT.

The rearrangement uses TRBV5-1 and TRBJ1-1, with D possibly matching TRBD1 (6 bases). Germline values: CDR1 SGHRS, CDR2 YFSETQ. V gave up 4 bases and J gave up 1 base, with 11 bases separating them. The CDR3 is made up of 14 amino acids. The CDR3 sequence is CASSTGHQNTEAFF. The CDR3 DNA reads as TGCGCCAGCAGCACGGGACACCAGAACACTGAAGCTTTCTTT. Using reference TRBV5-1 and TRBJ1-1 for the parts outside the CDR3, the full variable domain is KAGVTQTPRYLIKTRGQQVTLSCSPISGHRSVSWYQQTPGQGLQFLFEYFSETQRNKGNFPGRFSGRQFSNSRSEMNVSTLELGDSALYLCASSTGHQNTEAFFGQGTRLTVV.

In this sample, this clone turned up once. The chain carries TRBV27 and TRBJ1-2; 7 bases agree with TRBD1. CDR1 MNHEY and CDR2 SMNVEV come from the germline V gene (reference sequence). The CDR3 has 14 amino acids. After removal of 6 bases from V and 6 bases from J, the junction contained 10 bases not matched to a gene. CDR3 sequence reads: CASRGPDRFDGYTF. As DNA, the CDR3 is TGTGCCAGCAGGGGCCCGGACAGGTTCGATGGCTACACCTTC.

This chain connects TRBV2 to TRBJ1-1, with 7 nucleotides matching TRBD1. The CDR3 totals 12 residues. Germline V lookup: CDR1 SNHLY, CDR2 FYNNEI. With 6 bases clipped from V and 4 bases from J, the junction kept 2 bases outside the gene matches. The CDR3 coding sequence is TGTGCCAGCAGGGGGACAGTCACTGAAGCTTTCTTT. This codes for CASRGTVTEAFF.

This chain connects TRBV6-5 to TRBJ1-3, with D maybe TRBD1 (5 bases). Germline-derived CDR1 and CDR2 are MNHEY and SVGAGI. V lost 4 bases and J lost 0, with 10 bases in between. There are 15 residues in the CDR3. The CDR3 coding sequence is TGTGCCAGCAGTTTGGAGGGACTCTCTGGAAACACCATATATTTT. Protein product: CASSLEGLSGNTIYF.

The genes are TRBV19 and TRBJ2-7; 10 bases are a match to TRBD1. V gave up 6 bases and J gave up 7 bases; unmatched junction bases: 6. This CDR3 has 13 residues. Germline CDR1 is LNHDA and CDR2 is SQIVND (reference sequence). The CDR3 nucleotides are TGTGCCAGTAGCCGACAGGGGGCGAAAGAGCAGTACTTC. It encodes CASSRQGAKEQYF.